This T cell receptor beta chain was obtained from a study of T cells in Graves' hyperthyroidism and ophthalmopathy. The table lists this clonotype with a few counts. The source material, RNA transcripts, was used to amplify TCR beta CDR3 regions. The HTBI primer set was used in a first-round RT-PCR of the TCR CDR3. One entry per CDR3 protein results from TCRdb running MiXCR on the multiplex PCR reads. In the table there are some 560,000 distinct CDR3 sequences, approximately 14% of which are singletons. Germline V lookup: CDR1 MGHRA, CDR2 YSYEKL. The CDR3 runs to 14 residues. Trimming stripped 4 bases from V and 7 bases from J, with 14 bases between.

The chain is built from TRBV4-1 and TRBJ1-5; a weak D match, TRBD1 (5 bases). Source material: blood. This clonotype was obtained from a woman aged 25 to 39 with Graves' hyperthyroidism. CDR3 bases: TGCGCCAGCAGCCCGCAACAGGCCGGGCAGCCCCAGCATTTT. Protein sequence: CASSPQQAGQPQHF.